This is a list of T cell receptor beta chains from one sample in a study of blood T cell repertoires in COVID-19. TCRdb keeps only in-frame clones here, not all; method: immunoSEQ multiplex PCR. The sample shows approximately 300,000 clones, roughly 88% of them seen only once. Sequenced sample: peripheral blood. Source of these receptors: a woman aged 45 to 65 with acute or convalescent COVID-19. Both conserved end residues are part of each CDR3. The order of the fields is J gene, clone size, D gene, V gene, CDR3 protein, CDR3 DNA. A D gene is named only where the DNA matches it firmly. Some rows mark clone size as missing; the rest say once, few, many or name a class of expanded clone.

TRBJ1-5	.	TRBD1	TRBV7-9	CASSRTGSGNQPQHF	TGTGCCAGCAGCCGGACAGGAAGCGGCAATCAGCCCCAGCATTTT
TRBJ1-5	.	.	TRBV27	CASSLNGENQPQHF	TGTGCCAGCAGTTTAAACGGTGAAAATCAGCCCCAGCATTTT
TRBJ2-2	.	.	TRBV10-3	CAISESVRHLLFF	TGTGCCATCAGTGAGTCTGTGCGACATCTGCTGTTTTTT
TRBJ1-2	.	TRBD1	TRBV6-5	CASSYSDRPRYGYTF	TGTGCCAGCAGTTACTCGGACAGGCCGCGCTATGGCTACACCTTC
TRBJ1-5	.	.	TRBV5-6	CASSLASRVGQPQHF	TGTGCCAGCAGCTTGGCATCCAGGGTCGGTCAGCCCCAGCATTTT
TRBJ2-5	.	.	TRBV7-2	CASSFETGETQYF	TGTGCCAGCAGCTTCGAGACAGGAGAGACCCAGTACTTC
TRBJ2-5	.	TRBD2	TRBV7-6	CASSQGLAVETQYF	TGTGCCAGCAGCCAGGGACTAGCTGTCGAGACCCAGTACTTC
TRBJ1-5	.	.	TRBV3-1/TRBV3-2	CASSQEAGWQPQHF	TGTGCCAGCAGCCAAGAGGCGGGCTGGCAGCCCCAGCATTTT
TRBJ1-2	.	TRBD1	TRBV4-2	CASSQDLTGGHYGYTF	TGTGCCAGCAGCCAAGACTTAACAGGGGGCCACTATGGCTACACCTTC
TRBJ2-1	.	TRBD2	TRBV24-1	CATSDLAGTTYNEQFF	TGTGCCACCAGTGATTTAGCGGGAACTACCTACAATGAGCAGTTCTTC
TRBJ2-7	.	TRBD2	TRBV5-4	CASSIRLAGDYEQYF	TGTGCCAGCAGCATCAGACTAGCGGGAGACTACGAGCAGTACTTC
TRBJ2-1	once	.	TRBV9	CASSAQGSIYNEQFF	TGTGCCAGCAGCGCCCAGGGAAGTATCTACAATGAGCAGTTCTTC
TRBJ1-4	.	TRBD1	TRBV24-1	CATSETGTENEKLFF	TGTGCCACCAGTGAGACCGGGACAGAGAATGAAAAACTGTTTTTT
TRBJ1-1	.	TRBD1	TRBV24-1	CATSDSRQGDTEAFF	TGTGCCACCAGTGATTCTCGACAGGGCGACACTGAAGCTTTCTTT
TRBJ1-1	few	.	TRBV14	CASSRGSNTEAFF	TGTGCCAGCAGCCGAGGGTCGAACACTGAAGCTTTCTTT
TRBJ2-1	.	TRBD1	TRBV7-9	CASKLWDRGSSSYNEQFF	TGTGCCAGCAAACTGTGGGACAGGGGTTCCTCTTCCTACAATGAGCAGTTCTTC
TRBJ2-5	once	TRBD2	TRBV9	CASSVVGTSRETQYF	TGTGCCAGCAGCGTAGTCGGGACTAGCCGGGAGACCCAGTACTTC
TRBJ1-3	few	.	TRBV7-2	CASRYSTTGNTIYF	TGTGCCAGCCGATACTCGACAACTGGAAACACCATATATTTT
TRBJ1-2	.	.	TRBV28	CASSLPAGGYTF	TGTGCCAGCAGTTTACCGGCAGGTGGCTACACCTTC
TRBJ1-5	.	.	TRBV2	CASNRGARQPQHF	TGTGCCAGCAATCGGGGGGCTCGTCAGCCCCAGCATTTT
TRBJ1-2	.	.	TRBV7-2	CASSLPLFDDSSSYGYTF	TGTGCCAGCAGCCTACCACTCTTTGATGACAGTTCCTCCTATGGCTACACCTTC
TRBJ2-7	.	.	TRBV27	CASSLQGLSSYEQYF	TGTGCCAGCAGTTTACAGGGGTTAAGCTCCTACGAGCAGTACTTC
TRBJ1-5	.	.	TRBV28	CASHDRFDGNQPQHF	TGTGCCAGCCACGACAGGTTCGATGGCAATCAGCCCCAGCATTTT
TRBJ1-5	.	TRBD1	TRBV6-5	CASSPTGLGQPQHF	TGTGCCAGCAGCCCGACAGGGTTGGGTCAGCCCCAGCATTTT
TRBJ1-6	.	TRBD1	TRBV27	CASSPVPGQGLGSPLHF	TGTGCCAGCAGTCCAGTCCCGGGACAGGGTTTGGGATCACCCCTCCACTTT
TRBJ1-5	.	TRBD1	TRBV28	CASSLIAQGDQPQHF	TGTGCCAGCAGTTTAATTGCCCAGGGGGATCAGCCCCAGCATTTT
TRBJ1-4	.	.	TRBV25-1	CASRQLSNEKLFF	TGTGCCAGTCGACAGCTAAGTAATGAAAAACTGTTTTTT
TRBJ2-5	once	.	TRBV30	CAWSPRGWYQETQYF	TGTGCCTGGAGCCCTAGGGGGTGGTACCAAGAGACCCAGTACTTC
TRBJ2-1	.	TRBD2	TRBV5-1	CASSPGTSGLYNEQFF	TGCGCCAGCAGCCCAGGGACTAGCGGACTCTACAATGAGCAGTTCTTC
TRBJ1-2	.	TRBD1	TRBV6-6	CASSRDSLNYGYTF	TGTGCCAGCAGCAGGGACAGCCTAAACTATGGCTACACCTTC
TRBJ1-1	.	TRBD1	TRBV3-1/TRBV3-2	CASIRDRGGNTEAFF	TGTGCCAGCATCCGGGACAGGGGGGGGAACACTGAAGCTTTCTTT
TRBJ1-5	once	.	TRBV19	CASTPQGNSNQPQHF	TGTGCCAGTACCCCTCAGGGGAACAGCAATCAGCCCCAGCATTTT
TRBJ1-1	.	TRBD1	TRBV19	CASSEYRGGNTEAFF	TGTGCCAGTAGTGAATACAGGGGAGGGAACACTGAAGCTTTCTTT
TRBJ1-2	.	.	TRBV5-4	CASSKDRAHTF	TGTGCCAGCAGCAAGGACAGAGCCCACACCTTC
TRBJ2-7	.	.	TRBV6-1	CASSPMDSPYEQYF	TGTGCCAGCAGTCCCATGGACAGCCCCTACGAGCAGTACTTC
TRBJ1-2	.	TRBD1	TRBV14	CASSQAPPDRGGYTF	TGTGCCAGCAGCCAAGCTCCCCCTGACAGGGGCGGCTACACCTTC
TRBJ1-4	.	TRBD1	TRBV4-2	CASSQVQGAMANEKLFF	TGTGCCAGCAGCCAAGTTCAGGGGGCGATGGCTAATGAAAAACTGTTTTTT
TRBJ2-5	.	.	TRBV29-1	CSVTPGQETQYF	TGCAGCGTTACACCCGGGCAAGAGACCCAGTACTTC
TRBJ2-2	.	.	TRBV7-3	CASSRSQGSNAGELFF	TGTGCCAGCAGCCGATCACAGGGAAGTAACGCCGGGGAGCTGTTTTTT
TRBJ2-5	.	.	TRBV9	CASSVGFTGGRETQYF	TGTGCCAGCAGCGTAGGTTTCACCGGGGGTAGGGAGACCCAGTACTTC
TRBJ2-2	few	TRBD1	TRBV2	CASSEDRGRTGELFF	TGTGCCAGCAGTGAAGACAGGGGGCGCACCGGGGAGCTGTTTTTT
TRBJ1-5	.	.	TRBV28	CASSSDSAGQPQHF	TGTGCCAGCAGTTCCGACAGTGCTGGGCAGCCCCAGCATTTT
TRBJ1-2	.	TRBD1	TRBV6-5	CASRRPDRGSGGYTF	TGTGCCAGCAGAAGACCGGACAGGGGGTCTGGTGGCTACACCTTC
TRBJ2-3	.	.	TRBV29-1	CSVDGGTDTQYF	TGCAGCGTTGATGGGGGGACAGATACGCAGTATTTT
TRBJ2-3	.	.	TRBV9	CASSDQRGAGSSPDTQYF	TGTGCCAGCAGCGACCAACGAGGGGCGGGATCTAGCCCAGATACGCAGTATTTT
TRBJ1-1	once	.	TRBV18	CASSRQSFRNTEAFF	TGTGCCAGCTCACGACAATCCTTCCGGAACACTGAAGCTTTCTTT
TRBJ2-7	.	.	TRBV28	CASRVGQWSYEQYF	TGTGCCAGCAGAGTCGGACAGTGGTCCTACGAGCAGTACTTC
TRBJ2-3	.	.	TRBV18	CASSPFTGSGTNTQYF	TGTGCCAGCTCACCTTTTACAGGGTCCGGCACAAATACGCAGTATTTT